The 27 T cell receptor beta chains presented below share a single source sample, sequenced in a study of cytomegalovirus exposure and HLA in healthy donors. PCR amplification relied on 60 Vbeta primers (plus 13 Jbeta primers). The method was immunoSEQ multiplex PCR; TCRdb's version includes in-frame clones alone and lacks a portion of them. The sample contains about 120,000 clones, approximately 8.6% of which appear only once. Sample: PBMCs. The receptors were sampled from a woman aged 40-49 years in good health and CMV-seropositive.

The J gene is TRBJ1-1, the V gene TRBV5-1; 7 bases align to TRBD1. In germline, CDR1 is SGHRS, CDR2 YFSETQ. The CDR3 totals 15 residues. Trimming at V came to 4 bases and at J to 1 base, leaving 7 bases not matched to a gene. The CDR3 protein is CASSPRQGANTEAFF. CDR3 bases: TGCGCCAGCAGCCCTCGACAGGGAGCGAACACTGAAGCTTTCTTT.

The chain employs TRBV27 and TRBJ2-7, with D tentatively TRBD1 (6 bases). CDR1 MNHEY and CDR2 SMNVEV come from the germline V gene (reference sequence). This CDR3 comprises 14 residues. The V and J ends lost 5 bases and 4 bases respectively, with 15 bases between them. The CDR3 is CASSTRDKLYEQYF. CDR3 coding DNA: TGTGCCAGCAGTACCCGGGACAAACTATACGAGCAGTACTTC.

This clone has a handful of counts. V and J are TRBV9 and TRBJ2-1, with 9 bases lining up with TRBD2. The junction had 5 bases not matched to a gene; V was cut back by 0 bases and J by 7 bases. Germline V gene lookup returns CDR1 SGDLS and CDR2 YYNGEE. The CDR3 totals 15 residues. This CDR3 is CASSVAGLASNEQFF. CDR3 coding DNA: TGTGCCAGCAGCGTAGCGGGACTAGCCTCGAATGAGCAGTTCTTC.

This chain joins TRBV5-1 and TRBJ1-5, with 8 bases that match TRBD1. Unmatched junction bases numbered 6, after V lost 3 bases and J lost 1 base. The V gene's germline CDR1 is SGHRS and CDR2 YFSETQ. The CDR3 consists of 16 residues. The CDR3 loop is CASSSLDRESNQPQHF. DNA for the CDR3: TGCGCCAGCAGCTCGCTGGACAGGGAGAGCAATCAGCCCCAGCATTTT.

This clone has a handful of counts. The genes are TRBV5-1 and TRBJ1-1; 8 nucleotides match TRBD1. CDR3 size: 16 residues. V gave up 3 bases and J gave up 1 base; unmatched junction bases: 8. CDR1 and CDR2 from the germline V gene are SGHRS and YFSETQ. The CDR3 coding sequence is TGCGCCAGCAGCTCTTCTCCAGGGGGCAAGAACACTGAAGCTTTCTTT. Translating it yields CASSSSPGGKNTEAFF.

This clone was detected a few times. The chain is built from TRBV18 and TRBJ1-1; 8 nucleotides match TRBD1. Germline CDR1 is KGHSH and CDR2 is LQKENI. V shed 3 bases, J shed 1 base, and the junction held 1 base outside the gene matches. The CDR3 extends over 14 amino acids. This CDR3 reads CASSPDRANTEAFF. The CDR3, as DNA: TGTGCCAGCTCACCGGACAGGGCGAACACTGAAGCTTTCTTT.

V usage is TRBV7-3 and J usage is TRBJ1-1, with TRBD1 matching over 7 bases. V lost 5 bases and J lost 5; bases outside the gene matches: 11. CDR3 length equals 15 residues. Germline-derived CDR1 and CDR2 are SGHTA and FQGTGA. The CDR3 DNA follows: TGTGCCAGCAGCCCCGACAGGGTAAGCGGGACTGAAGCTTTCTTT. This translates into CASSPDRVSGTEAFF.

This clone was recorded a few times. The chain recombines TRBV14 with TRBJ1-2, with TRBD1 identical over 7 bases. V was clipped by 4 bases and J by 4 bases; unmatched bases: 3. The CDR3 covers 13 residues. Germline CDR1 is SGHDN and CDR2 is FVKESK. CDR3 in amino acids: CASSPDRTYGYTF. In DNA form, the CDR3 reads TGTGCCAGCAGCCCGGACAGGACCTATGGCTACACCTTC.

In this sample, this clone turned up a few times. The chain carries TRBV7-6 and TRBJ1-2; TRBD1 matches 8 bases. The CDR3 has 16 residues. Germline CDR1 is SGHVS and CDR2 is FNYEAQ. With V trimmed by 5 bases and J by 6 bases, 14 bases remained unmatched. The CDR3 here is CASSAGTDRVWDGYTF. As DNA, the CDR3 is TGTGCCAGCAGCGCCGGGACGGACAGGGTTTGGGATGGCTACACCTTC.

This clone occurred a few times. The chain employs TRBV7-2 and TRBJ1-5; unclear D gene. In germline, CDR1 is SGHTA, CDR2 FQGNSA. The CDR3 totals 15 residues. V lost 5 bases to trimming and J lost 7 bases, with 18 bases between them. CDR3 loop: CASSLVRQSNQPQHF. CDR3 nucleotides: TGTGCCAGCAGCCTAGTGCGGCAGTCAAACCAGCCCCAGCATTTT.

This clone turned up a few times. In DNA form, the CDR3 reads TGTGCCAGCTCAGAACAGGGTGGCAATCAGCCCCAGCATTTT. Translated, it gives CASSEQGGNQPQHF. The gene calls are TRBV18 and TRBJ1-5; maybe TRBD1 (6 bases). V lost 5 bases to trimming and J lost 2 bases, with 10 bases between them. Germline CDR1 and CDR2: KGHSH and LQKENI. This CDR3 has 14 residues.

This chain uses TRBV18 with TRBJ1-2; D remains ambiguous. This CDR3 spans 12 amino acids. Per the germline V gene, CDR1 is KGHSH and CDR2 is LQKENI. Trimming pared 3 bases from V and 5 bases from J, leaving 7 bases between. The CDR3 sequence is CASSPPSYGYTF. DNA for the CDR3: TGTGCCAGCTCACCTCCTAGTTATGGCTACACCTTC.

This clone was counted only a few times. For the CDR3, the DNA is TGTGCCAGCAGCTTTTATCTCAGGGGACGGGGCAATCAGCCCCAGCATTTT. The encoded protein is CASSFYLRGRGNQPQHF. This chain links TRBV5-6 with TRBJ1-5; tentative D call: TRBD1 (6 bases). This CDR3 has 17 amino acids. Deletions cut 2 bases from V and 2 bases from J, with 17 bases between. Per germline, CDR1 SGHDT and CDR2 YYEEEE.

In nucleotides, the CDR3 is TGTGCCAGCAGTTACCAGGGGGGATACTACGAGCAGTACTTC. Its translation: CASSYQGGYYEQYF. The V call is TRBV27, the J call TRBJ2-7; maybe TRBD1 (7 bases). Germline-derived CDR1 and CDR2 are MNHEY and SMNVEV (reference sequence). With 4 bases removed from V and 3 bases from J, the gap between germline ends came to 13 bases. CDR3 size: 14 residues.

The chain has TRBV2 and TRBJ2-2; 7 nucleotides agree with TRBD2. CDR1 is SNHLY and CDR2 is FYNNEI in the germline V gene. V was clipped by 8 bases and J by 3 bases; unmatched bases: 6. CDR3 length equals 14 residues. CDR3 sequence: CASGGRQDTGELFF. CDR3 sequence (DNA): TGTGCCAGCGGCGGGAGACAAGACACCGGGGAGCTGTTTTTT.

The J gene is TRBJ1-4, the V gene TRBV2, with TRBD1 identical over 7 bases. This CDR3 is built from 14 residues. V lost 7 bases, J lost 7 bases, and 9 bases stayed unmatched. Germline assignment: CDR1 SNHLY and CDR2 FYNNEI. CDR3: CASNVQGTGEKLFF. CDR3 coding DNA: TGTGCCAGCAACGTACAGGGGACGGGTGAAAAACTGTTTTTT.

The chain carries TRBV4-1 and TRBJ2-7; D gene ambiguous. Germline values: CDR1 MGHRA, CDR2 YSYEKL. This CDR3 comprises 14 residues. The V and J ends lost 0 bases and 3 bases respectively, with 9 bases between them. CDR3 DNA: TGCGCCAGCAGCCAAGATCAGCCGGGCTACGAGCAGTACTTC. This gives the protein CASSQDQPGYEQYF.

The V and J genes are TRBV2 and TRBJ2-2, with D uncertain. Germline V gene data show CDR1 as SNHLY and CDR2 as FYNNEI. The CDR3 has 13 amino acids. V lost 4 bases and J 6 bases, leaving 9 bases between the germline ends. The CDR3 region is CASSVFPPGELFF. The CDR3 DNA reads TGTGCCAGCAGTGTTTTTCCTCCCGGGGAGCTGTTTTTT. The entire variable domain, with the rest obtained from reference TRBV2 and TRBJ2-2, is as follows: EPEVTQTPSHQVTQMGQEVILRCVPISNHLYFYWYRQILGQKVEFLVSFYNNEISEKSEIFDDQFSVERPDGSNFTLKIRSTKLEDSAMYFCASSVFPPGELFFGEGSRLTVL.

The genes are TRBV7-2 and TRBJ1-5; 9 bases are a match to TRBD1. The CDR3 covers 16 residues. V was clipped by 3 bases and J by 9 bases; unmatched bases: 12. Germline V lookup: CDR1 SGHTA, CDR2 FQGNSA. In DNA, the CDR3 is TGTGCCAGCAGCTTCTTCGGGACAGGGCCGGTTGGGCCCCAGCATTTT. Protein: CASSFFGTGPVGPQHF.

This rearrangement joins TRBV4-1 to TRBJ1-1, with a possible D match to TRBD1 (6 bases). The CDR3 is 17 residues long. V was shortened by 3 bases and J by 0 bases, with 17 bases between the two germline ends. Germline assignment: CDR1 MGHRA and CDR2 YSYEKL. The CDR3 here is CASSQSTGRGVNTEAFF. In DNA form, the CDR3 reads TGCGCCAGCAGCCAGAGTACAGGGAGAGGGGTGAACACTGAAGCTTTCTTT.

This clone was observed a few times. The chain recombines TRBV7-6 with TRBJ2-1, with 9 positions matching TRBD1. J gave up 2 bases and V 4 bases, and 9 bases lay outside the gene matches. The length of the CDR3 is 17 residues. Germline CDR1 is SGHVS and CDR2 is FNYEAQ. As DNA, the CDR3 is TGTGCCAGCAGCTCCCCTGGGGGGACAGGGACCTACAATGAGCAGTTCTTC. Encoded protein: CASSSPGGTGTYNEQFF.

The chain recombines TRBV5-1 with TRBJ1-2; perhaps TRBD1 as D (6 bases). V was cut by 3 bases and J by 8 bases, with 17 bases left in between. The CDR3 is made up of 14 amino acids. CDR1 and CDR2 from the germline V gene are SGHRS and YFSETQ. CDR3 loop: CASSSTTGLWGYTF. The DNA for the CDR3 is TGCGCCAGCAGCTCAACGACAGGCCTCTGGGGCTACACCTTC.

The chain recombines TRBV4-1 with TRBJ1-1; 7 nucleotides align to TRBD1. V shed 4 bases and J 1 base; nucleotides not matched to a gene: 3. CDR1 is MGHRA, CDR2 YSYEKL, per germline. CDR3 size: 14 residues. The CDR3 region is CASSRPGGNTEAFF. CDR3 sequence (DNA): TGCGCCAGCAGCCGACCAGGGGGGAACACTGAAGCTTTCTTT.

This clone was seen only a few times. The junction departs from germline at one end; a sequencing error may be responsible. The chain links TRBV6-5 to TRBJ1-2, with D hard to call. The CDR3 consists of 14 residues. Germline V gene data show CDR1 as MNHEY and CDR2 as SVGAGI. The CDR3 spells CASSYLRAKYGYTF. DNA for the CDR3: TGTGCCAGCAGTTACTTGAGGGCTAAATATGGCTACACCTTT.

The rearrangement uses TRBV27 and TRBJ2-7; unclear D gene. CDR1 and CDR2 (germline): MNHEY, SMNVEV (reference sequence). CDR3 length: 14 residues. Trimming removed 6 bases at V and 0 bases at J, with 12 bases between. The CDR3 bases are TGTGCCAGCAGCCTACGGGTTTTCTCCTACGAGCAGTACTTC. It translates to CASSLRVFSYEQYF.

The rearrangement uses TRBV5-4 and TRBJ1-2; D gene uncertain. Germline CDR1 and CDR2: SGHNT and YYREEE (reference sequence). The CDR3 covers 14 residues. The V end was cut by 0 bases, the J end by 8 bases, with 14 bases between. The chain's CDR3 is CASSLDPGGWGYTF. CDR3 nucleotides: TGTGCCAGCAGCTTGGACCCCGGCGGCTGGGGCTACACCTTC.

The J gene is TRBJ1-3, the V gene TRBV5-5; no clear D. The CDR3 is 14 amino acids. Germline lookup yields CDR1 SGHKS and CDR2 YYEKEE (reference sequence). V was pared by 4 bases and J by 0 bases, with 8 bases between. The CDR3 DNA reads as TGTGCCAGCAGCCCCGAGTTCTCTGGAAACACCATATATTTT. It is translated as CASSPEFSGNTIYF.